This T cell receptor beta chain was profiled in a study of cytomegalovirus exposure and HLA in healthy donors. Study context: Among the 350 to 500 donors who were genotyped, around 77% fell in the genetic ancestry cluster that is associated with self-reported Caucasian donors. General observations from the study: It was in a later analysis that TCR association rates were seen to vary by HLA locus, highest for DRB1 and lowest for HLA-C. The classifier was said to identify cytomegalovirus status with high specificity and sensitivity.

As concerns this clone: Its specificity is unknown.

The CDR3 has 17 amino acids. Trimming took off 4 bases at V and 2 bases at J, with 17 bases between the two ends. Germline CDR1 is SGHDN and CDR2 is FVKESK. The PCR employed 60 Vbeta primers together with 13 Jbeta primers. Assay: immunoSEQ multiplex PCR; the TCRdb copy retains only in-frame clones and omits some. The table has around 130,000 clones, approximately 80% seen once. The sequence derives from a man between 18 and 29 years old in good health and CMV-seropositive. The chain is built from TRBV14 and TRBJ1-4, with D unresolved. The sample was PBMCs. CDR3 sequence: CASSLLRGFGTNEKLFF. The CDR3 DNA sequence: TGTGCCAGCAGCCTACTCCGGGGTTTCGGGACTAATGAAAAACTGTTTTTT. The full variable domain, completed using reference TRBV14 and TRBJ1-4, is EAGVTQFPSHSVIEKGQTVTLRCDPISGHDNLYWYRRVMGKEIKFLLHFVKESKQDESGMPNNRFLAERTGGTYSTLKVQPAELEDSGVYFCASSLLRGFGTNEKLFFGSGTQLSVL.